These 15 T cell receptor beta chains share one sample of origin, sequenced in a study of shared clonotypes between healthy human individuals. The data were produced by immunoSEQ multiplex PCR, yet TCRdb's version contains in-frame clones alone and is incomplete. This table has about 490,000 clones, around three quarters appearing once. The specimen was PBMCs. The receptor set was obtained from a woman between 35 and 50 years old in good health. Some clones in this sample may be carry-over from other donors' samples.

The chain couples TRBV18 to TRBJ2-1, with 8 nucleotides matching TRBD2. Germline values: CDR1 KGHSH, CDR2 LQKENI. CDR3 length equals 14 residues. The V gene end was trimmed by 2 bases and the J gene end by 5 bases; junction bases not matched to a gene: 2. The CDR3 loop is CASSPYGGDNEQFF. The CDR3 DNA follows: TGTGCCAGCTCACCATACGGGGGGGACAATGAGCAGTTCTTC.

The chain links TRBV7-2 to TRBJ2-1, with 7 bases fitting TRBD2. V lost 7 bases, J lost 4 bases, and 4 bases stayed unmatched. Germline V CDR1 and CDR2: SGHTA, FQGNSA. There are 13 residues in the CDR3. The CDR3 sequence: CASKALAYNEQFF. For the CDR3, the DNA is TGTGCCAGCAAGGCACTAGCGTACAATGAGCAGTTCTTC.

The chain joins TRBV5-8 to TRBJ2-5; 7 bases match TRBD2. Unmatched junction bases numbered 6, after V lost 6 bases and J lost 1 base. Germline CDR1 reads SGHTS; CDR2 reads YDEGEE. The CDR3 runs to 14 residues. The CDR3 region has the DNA TGTGCCAGCACCGGCGGCGGGGGCCAAGAGACCCAGTACTTC. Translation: CASTGGGGQETQYF.

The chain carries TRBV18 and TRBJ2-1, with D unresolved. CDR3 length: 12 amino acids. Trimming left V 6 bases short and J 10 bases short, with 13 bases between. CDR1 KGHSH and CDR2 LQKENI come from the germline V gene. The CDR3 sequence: CASSHRVGEQFF. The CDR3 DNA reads TGTGCCAGCTCCCATAGGGTGGGCGAGCAGTTCTTC.

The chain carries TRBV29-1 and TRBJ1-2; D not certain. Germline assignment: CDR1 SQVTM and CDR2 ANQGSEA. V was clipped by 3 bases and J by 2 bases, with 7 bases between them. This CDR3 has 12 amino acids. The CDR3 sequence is CSVEGRNYGYTF. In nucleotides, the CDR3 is TGCAGCGTTGAGGGCAGAAACTATGGCTACACCTTC.

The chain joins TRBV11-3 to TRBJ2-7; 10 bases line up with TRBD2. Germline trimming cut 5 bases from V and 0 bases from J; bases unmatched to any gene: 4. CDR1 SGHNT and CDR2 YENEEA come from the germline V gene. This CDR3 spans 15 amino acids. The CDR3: CASSPGLADSYEQYF. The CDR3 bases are TGTGCCAGCAGCCCAGGACTAGCGGACTCCTACGAGCAGTACTTC.

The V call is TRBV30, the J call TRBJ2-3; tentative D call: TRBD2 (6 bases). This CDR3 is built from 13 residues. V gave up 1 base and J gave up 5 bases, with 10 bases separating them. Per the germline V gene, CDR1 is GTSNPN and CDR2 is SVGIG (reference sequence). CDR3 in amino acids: CAWSERAQDTQYF. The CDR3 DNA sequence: TGTGCCTGGAGTGAGCGGGCCCAAGATACGCAGTATTTT.

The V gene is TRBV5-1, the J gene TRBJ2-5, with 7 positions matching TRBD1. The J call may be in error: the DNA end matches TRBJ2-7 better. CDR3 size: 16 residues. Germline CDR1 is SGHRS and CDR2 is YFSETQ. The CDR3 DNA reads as TGCGCCAGCAGCCGGTCCGGGACAGCCGGCTCCTACGAGCAGTACTTC. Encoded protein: CASSRSGTAGSYEQYF.

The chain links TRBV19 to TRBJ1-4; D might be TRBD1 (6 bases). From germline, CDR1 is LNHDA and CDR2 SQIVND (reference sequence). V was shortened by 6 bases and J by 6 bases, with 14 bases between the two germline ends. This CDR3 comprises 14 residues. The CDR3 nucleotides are TGTGCCAGTAGAGTGGGCAGGGGAGATGAAAAACTGTTTTTT. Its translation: CASRVGRGDEKLFF.

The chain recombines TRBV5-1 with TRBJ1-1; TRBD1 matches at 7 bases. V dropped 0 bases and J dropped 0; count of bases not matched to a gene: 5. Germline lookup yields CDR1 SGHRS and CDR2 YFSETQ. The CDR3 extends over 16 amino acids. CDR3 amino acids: CASSLARTGLNTEAFF. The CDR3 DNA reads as TGCGCCAGCAGCTTGGCCCGGACAGGCCTGAACACTGAAGCTTTCTTT.

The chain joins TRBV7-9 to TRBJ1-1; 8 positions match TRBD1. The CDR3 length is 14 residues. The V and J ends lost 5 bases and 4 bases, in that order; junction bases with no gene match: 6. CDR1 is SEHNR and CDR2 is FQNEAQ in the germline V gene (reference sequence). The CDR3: CASSPQGAVTEAFF. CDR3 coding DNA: TGTGCCAGCAGCCCTCAGGGGGCGGTCACTGAAGCTTTCTTT.

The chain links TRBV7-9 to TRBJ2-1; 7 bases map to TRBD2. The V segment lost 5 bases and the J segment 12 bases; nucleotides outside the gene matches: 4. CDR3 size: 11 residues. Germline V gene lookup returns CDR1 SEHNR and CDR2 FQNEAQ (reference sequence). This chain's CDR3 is CASSPGLPQFF. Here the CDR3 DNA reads TGTGCCAGCAGCCCGGGACTACCGCAGTTCTTC.

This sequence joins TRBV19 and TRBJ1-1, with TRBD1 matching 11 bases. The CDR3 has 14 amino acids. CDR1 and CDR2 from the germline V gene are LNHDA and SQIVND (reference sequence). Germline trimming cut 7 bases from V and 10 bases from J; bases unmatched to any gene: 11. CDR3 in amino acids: CASTSGTGGWGAFF. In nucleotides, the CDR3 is TGTGCCAGTACCTCCGGGACAGGGGGATGGGGAGCTTTCTTT.

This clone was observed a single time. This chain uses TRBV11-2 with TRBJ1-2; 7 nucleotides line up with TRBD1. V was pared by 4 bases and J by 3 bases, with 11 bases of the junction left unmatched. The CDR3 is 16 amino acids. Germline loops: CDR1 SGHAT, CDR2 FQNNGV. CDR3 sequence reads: CASSSTGARIDYGYTF. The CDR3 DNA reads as TGTGCCAGCAGCTCAACAGGGGCTCGGATTGACTATGGCTACACCTTC.

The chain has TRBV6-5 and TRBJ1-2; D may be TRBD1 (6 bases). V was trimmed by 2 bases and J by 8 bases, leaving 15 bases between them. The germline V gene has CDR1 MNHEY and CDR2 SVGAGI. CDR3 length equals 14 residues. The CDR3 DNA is TGTGCCAGCAGTTACACGGACAGACGAAGAGGCTACACCTTC. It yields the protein CASSYTDRRRGYTF.